This T cell receptor beta chain was sequenced in a study of identical twins. The ends were cut back, 7 bases at V and 0 bases at J, with 13 bases in the middle. This CDR3 region has 15 residues. Germline assignment: CDR1 ENHRY and CDR2 SYGVKD. One entry per CDR3 protein results from TCRdb running MiXCR on the 5' RACE reads. The data show 700,000 or so distinct CDR3 sequences, around 8.3% seen once. Study-wide points: Donors were not followed over many years; analysis was cross-sectional. The presence of invariant MAIT and iNKT cells could partly confound analyses of zero-insertion sequences.

This clonotype has only a few counts. Its antigen is unknown. The data also belong to a second study, concerning yellow fever vaccine responses in identical twins. That paper notes: The authors reported partly convergent, partly personalized vaccine responses in identical twins.

The receptor comes from a young woman in good health. The sample comprised PBMCs. This sequence joins TRBV10-3 and TRBJ2-1; TRBD2 might be the D (6 bases). The CDR3 here is CAITGTPSSYNEQFF. The CDR3 DNA follows: TGTGCCATCACCGGGACTCCGAGCTCCTACAATGAGCAGTTCTTC.